This T cell receptor beta chain is drawn from a study of blood T cell repertoires in COVID-19 (dated by TCRdb to 2018 to 2021). About the investigation overall: The collaborator samples originated in the United States, Italy and Spain and spanned the acute and convalescent phases of COVID-19. The prospective study material was composed of cDNA or gDNA derived from T cells, B-cell-depleted T cells, or PBMCs. The dataset comprised deeply sampled blood TCRbeta repertoires from subjects exposed to, actively infected with, or recovered from COVID-19. The repertoires were made available in a free public database intended to serve as a resource for research on the immune response to SARS-CoV-2. Samples were obtained from the ongoing ImmuneRACE study (first 160 participants) and from 1,254 subjects provided by 6 global collaborators. Sample metadata almost always included a de-identified subject ID, COVID-19 status, age in years and sex. Where HLA class I and class II types were available, the types were taken from metadata supplied by the sample provider, not from assay-based typing.

Samples from volunteer blood donors who had recovered from COVID-19 were contributed by a second Seattle source. The collaborating institutions used their own protocols to collect whole blood in K2EDTA tubes. For TCRbeta analysis, collaborators shipped samples in one of three forms: frozen whole blood, isolated PBMCs, or DNA extracted from either of those sample types. The immunoSEQ Assay, a bias-controlled multiplex PCR, was used to amplify TCRbeta CDR3 regions from genomic DNA. As for the original processing: The number of nucleated cells in each sample was estimated by amplification of reference gene primers within the assay. Sequence reads were collapsed and filtered to measure the absolute abundance of every unique TCRbeta CDR3 rearrangement. For each sample, productive Simpson clonality was calculated by taking the square root of Simpson's diversity index across productive rearrangements. TCRdb carries this immuneACCESS record with in-frame sequences only. Its versions omit some clonotypes, under half of them owing to an unresolved V gene in the studies checked, with the rest unexplained. V, J and clone size were drawn from that table, and D and trimming were deduced from the DNA. In this sample the table shows roughly 260,000 clones, about nine tenths of which occur a single time. Roughly 3.9% of the sample lies in the top ten.

Summary of the overall study and its limitations: The quantity of clinical and demographic metadata differed by source and by participant and was supplied without curation.

As encoded in the germline V gene, CDR1 is KGHSH while CDR2 is LQKENI. V loses 1 base of germline sequence and J loses 1 base, and the interval between the two ends is 13 bases. The CDR3 holds 16 amino acids from the cysteine to the phenylalanine. Only CDR3 DNA remains: 48 bases, in frame from the first base. With regard to this clone: Its antigen remains undetermined. It has no much larger one-base neighbor in the sample; base qualities were not kept.

This chain joins TRBV18 to TRBJ2-5; possibly the D gene is TRBD1, per 7 matching bases. The source of this sequence is a man aged 55 to 70 who had recovered from COVID-19. The sample comprised peripheral blood. DNA sequence: TGTGCCAGCTCACCACTAGGAGGGGGCTTCCAAGAGACCCAGTACTTC. Translated, this gives CASSPLGGGFQETQYF. The full variable domain, completed from the reference TRBV18 and TRBJ2-5 proteins outside the CDR3, reads NAGVMQNPRHLVRRRGQEARLRCSPMKGHSHVYWYRQLPEEGLKFMVYLQKENIIDESGMPKERFSAEFPKEGPSILRIQQVVRGDSAAYFCASSPLGGGFQETQYFGPGTRLLVL.